This T cell receptor (beta chain) was recovered during a study of CD8 T cells in Susac syndrome. Reverse transcription of roughly 0.5 to 1 ug RNA used random hexamers. The immunoSEQ assay covered 54 Vbeta and 13 Jbeta segments for CDR3. In TCRdb, the immunoSEQ multiplex PCR reads were re-called with MiXCR into one record per CDR3 protein. The sample consists of a few hundred thousand distinct CDR3 sequences, over 75% of them appearing once. Overall study results and limits: An acknowledgment was made by the study that its TCR sequencing and HLA analysis involved relatively few individuals.

The multiple sclerosis controls consisted of treatment-naive patients with relapsing-remitting disease, either stable or active. Negative isolation was applied to CD8+ and CD4+ T cells, and FACS enrichment was applied to TEMRA cells. This CDR3 spans 15 amino acids. Germline CDR1 is SEHNR and CDR2 is FQNEAQ (reference sequence). Trimming removed 1 base at V and 2 bases at J, with 11 bases between. As concerns this clonotype: Antigen specificity is unknown.

The rearrangement uses TRBV7-9 and TRBJ1-2; no firm D call. What was sequenced was CD8+ T cells from PBMCs. The sequence was collected from a human donor with multiple sclerosis. This CDR3 is CASSLVPHTNYGYTF. The CDR3 nucleotides are TGTGCCAGCAGCTTAGTCCCACACACGAACTATGGCTACACCTTC. Together with reference TRBV7-9 and TRBJ1-2, the CDR3 gives the full variable domain: DTGVSQNPRHKITKRGQNVTFRCDPISEHNRLYWYRQTLGQGPEFLTYFQNEAQLEKSRLLSDRFSAERPKGSFSTLEIQRTEQGDSAMYLCASSLVPHTNYGYTFGSGTRLTVV.